This TCR beta chain was recorded in a study of PD-L1 blockade in urothelial cancer. At the level of the study: Blood was subjected to analysis at 3 weeks (second dose) and 6 weeks following treatment start. Study observations and caveats: Durable-benefit cases showed more tumor-associated blood clone expansion at 3 weeks.

Time point in this sample: pretreatment peripheral blood. Per patient, between 1 and 8 samples were collected at pretreatment and on-treatment time points. Clones were sequenced by immunoSEQ multiplex PCR, and TCRdb holds only the in-frame ones, with some missing. The sample consists of tens of thousands of clones, about three quarters of them appearing once. This clone turned up a few times. Its antigen is unknown. Trimming removed 6 bases from V and 3 bases from J, with 27 bases in between. The CDR3 runs to 19 residues. Germline values: CDR1 MDHEN, CDR2 SYDVKM. The rearrangement links TRBV28 to TRBJ2-4, with D perhaps TRBD2 (6 bases). This sequence was found in a man aged 70 or older with urothelial cancer. The sequencing used PBMCs, collected around atezolizumab (anti-PD-L1) treatment. In nucleotides, the CDR3 is TGTGCCAGCAGCCCAGGAGGGTGGCAGTCCCGAGGGAGCAAAAACATTCAGTACTTC. Its translation: CASSPGGWQSRGSKNIQYF.